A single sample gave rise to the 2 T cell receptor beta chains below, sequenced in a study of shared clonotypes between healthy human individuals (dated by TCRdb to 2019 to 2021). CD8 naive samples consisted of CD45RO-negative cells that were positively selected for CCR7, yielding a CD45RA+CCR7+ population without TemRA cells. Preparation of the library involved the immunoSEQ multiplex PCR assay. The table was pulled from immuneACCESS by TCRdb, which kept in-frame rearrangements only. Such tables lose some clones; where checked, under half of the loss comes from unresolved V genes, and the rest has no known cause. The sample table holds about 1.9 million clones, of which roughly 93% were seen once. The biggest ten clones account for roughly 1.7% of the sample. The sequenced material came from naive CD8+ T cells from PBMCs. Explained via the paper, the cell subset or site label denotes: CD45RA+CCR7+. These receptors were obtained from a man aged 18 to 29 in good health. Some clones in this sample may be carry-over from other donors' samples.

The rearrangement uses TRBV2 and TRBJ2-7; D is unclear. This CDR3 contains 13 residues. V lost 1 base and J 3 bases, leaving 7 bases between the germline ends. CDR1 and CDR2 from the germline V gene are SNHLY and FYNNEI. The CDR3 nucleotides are TGTGCCAGCAGTGAAGGTAGATACTACGAGCAGTACTTC. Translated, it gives CASSEGRYYEQYF.

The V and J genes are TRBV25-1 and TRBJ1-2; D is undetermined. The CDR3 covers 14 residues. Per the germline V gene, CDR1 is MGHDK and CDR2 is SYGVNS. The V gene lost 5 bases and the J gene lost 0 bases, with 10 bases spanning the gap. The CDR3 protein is CASSRKDPNYGYTF. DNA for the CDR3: TGTGCCAGCAGTAGGAAGGATCCTAACTATGGCTACACCTTC.